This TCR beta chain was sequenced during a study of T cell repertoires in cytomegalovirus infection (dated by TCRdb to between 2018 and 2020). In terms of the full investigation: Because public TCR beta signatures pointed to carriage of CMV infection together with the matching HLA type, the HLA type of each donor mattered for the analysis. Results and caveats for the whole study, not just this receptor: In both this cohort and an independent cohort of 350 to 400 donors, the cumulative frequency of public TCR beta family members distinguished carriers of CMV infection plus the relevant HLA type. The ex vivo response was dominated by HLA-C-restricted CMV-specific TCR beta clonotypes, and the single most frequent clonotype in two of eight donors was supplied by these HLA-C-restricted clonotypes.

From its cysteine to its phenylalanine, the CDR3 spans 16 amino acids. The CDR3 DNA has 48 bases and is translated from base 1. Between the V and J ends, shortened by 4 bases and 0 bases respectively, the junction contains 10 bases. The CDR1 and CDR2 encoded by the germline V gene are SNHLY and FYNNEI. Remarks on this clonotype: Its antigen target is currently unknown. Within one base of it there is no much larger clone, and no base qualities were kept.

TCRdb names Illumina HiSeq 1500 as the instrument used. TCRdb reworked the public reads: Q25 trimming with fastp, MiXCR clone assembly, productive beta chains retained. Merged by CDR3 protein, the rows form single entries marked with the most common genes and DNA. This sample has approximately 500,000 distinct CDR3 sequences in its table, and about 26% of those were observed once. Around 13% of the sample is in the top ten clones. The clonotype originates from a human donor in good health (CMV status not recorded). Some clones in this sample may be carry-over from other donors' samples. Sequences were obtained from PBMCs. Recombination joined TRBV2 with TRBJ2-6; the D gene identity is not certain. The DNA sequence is TGTGCCAGCAGTGCGTGGTCAGACTCTGGGGCCAACGTCCTGACTTTC. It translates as CASSAWSDSGANVLTF.